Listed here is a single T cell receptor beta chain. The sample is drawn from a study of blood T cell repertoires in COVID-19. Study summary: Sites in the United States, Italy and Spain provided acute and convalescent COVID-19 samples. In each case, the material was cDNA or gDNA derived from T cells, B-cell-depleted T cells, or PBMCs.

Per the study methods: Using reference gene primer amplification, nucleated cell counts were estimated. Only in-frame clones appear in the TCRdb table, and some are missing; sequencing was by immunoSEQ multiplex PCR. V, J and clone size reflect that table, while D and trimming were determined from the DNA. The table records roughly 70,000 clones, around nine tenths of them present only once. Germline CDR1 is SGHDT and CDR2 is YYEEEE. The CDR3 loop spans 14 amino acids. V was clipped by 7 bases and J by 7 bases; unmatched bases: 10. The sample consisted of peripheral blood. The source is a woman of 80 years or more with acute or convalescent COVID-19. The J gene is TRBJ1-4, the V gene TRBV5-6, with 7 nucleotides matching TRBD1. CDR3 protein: CASRPTGPGEKLFF. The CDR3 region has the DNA TGTGCCAGCCGGCCGACAGGGCCGGGTGAAAAACTGTTTTTT.